This note documents a single TCR beta chain sequence. What it binds is not known. This specimen belongs to a study of cytomegalovirus exposure and HLA in healthy donors. Study-level findings and limits: Confirmation was obtained in vitro that a few CMV-associated chains are specific for CMV antigens. Most TCR sequences were rare, but some public TCRs occurred in many donors.

The V end lost 10 bases, the J end lost 7 bases, and 22 bases lay between the germline ends. Germline CDR1 and CDR2: LNHNV and YYDKDF (reference sequence). This CDR3 has 15 amino acids. The table came from immunoSEQ multiplex PCR; TCRdb's copy has only in-frame clones and leaves some out. The data show some 100,000 clones, with roughly 88% seen just once and approximately 1.8% held by the top ten. The specimen sequenced was PBMCs. The V call is TRBV15, the J call TRBJ2-2, with D possibly matching TRBD2 (6 bases). This sequence originates from a man aged 18 to 30 in good health and CMV-seronegative. The CDR3 sequence is CAISLAQGGNGELFF. As DNA, the CDR3 is TGTGCCATCTCTCTGGCGCAGGGAGGTAACGGGGAGCTGTTTTTT.